These T cell receptor beta chains were read from a single sample in a study of molecular identifiers for immune sequencing clone quantification. MiXCR, applied by TCRdb to the PCR reads, yields one record per CDR3 protein. The sample lists about 500,000 distinct CDR3 sequences; about 21% were seen once. The sample was naive CD8+ T cells from blood, with Jurkat cell RNA spiked in. All receptors come from a human donor in good health. Some libraries in this study had Jurkat cell RNA spiked in. The CDR3 runs from the conserved cysteine through the conserved F or W. The order of the fields is D gene, V gene, J gene, clone size, CDR3 protein, CDR3 DNA. A D gene is named only where the DNA matches it firmly. Clone sizes are given selectively: once, few, many, or a class where the clone is expanded.

>-|TRBV30|TRBJ1-1|few
CAWSKGVGPMNTEAFF
TGTGCCTGGTCCAAGGGGGTTGGCCCGATGAACACTGAAGCTTTCTTT
>TRBD1|TRBV18|TRBJ2-7|few
CASYAGGGFYEQYF
TGTGCCAGCTACGCAGGGGGCGGTTTCTACGAGCAGTACTTC
>-|TRBV20-1|TRBJ1-1|-
CSASTGTPNTEALF
TGCAGTGCTAGCACAGGGACGCCGAACACTGAAGCTCTCTTT
>TRBD1|TRBV15|TRBJ2-7|few
CATSNRGPTYEQYF
TGTGCCACCAGCAACAGGGGACCAACCTACGAGCAGTACTTC
>-|TRBV19|TRBJ2-7|-
CASSMAGGSYEQYF
TGTGCCAGTAGTATGGCAGGAGGATCCTACGAGCAGTACTTC
>TRBD2|TRBV6-6|TRBJ2-3|many
CASNSGRDTDTQYF
TGTGCCAGCAATAGCGGGAGAGACACAGATACGCAGTATTTT
>TRBD1|TRBV5-1|TRBJ2-3|many
CASSLGQGQDTQYF
TGCGCCAGCAGCCTGGGACAGGGACAAGATACGCAGTATTTT
>-|TRBV7-6|TRBJ2-7|few
CASSLEAGTTYEQYF
TGTGCCAGCAGCTTAGAGGCAGGGACGACCTACGAGCAGTACTTC
>TRBD2|TRBV25-1|TRBJ2-1|many
CASSGYLAGGFRNEQFF
TGTGCCAGCAGTGGATACTTAGCGGGAGGGTTTCGCAATGAGCAGTTCTTC
>-|TRBV10-3|TRBJ1-2|-
CAISGGEAGYAF
TGTGCCATCAGTGGAGGGGAGGCTGGCTACGCCTTC
>-|TRBV2|TRBJ2-7|-
CASTTRGGREQYF
TGTGCCAGCACGACTAGAGGGGGTAGAGAGCAGTACTTC
>TRBD2|TRBV14|TRBJ2-2|many
CASSIGTRVTGELFF
TGTGCCAGCAGCATCGGGACTAGAGTCACCGGGGAGCTGTTTTTT
>-|TRBV6-5|TRBJ2-3|few
CASSYWDGRDTQYF
TGTGCCAGCAGTTACTGGGACGGGCGGGATACGCAGTATTTT
>TRBD1|TRBV6-2/TRBV6-3|TRBJ2-3|-
CASSPTGTALTDTQYF
TGTGCCAGCAGTCCCACCGGGACAGCACTCACAGATACGCAGTATTTT
>TRBD2|TRBV29-1|TRBJ2-1|few
CSVEGWTSGSLGEQFF
TGCAGCGTTGAAGGCTGGACTAGCGGGAGTCTGGGTGAGCAGTTCTTC
>-|TRBV4-1|TRBJ2-2|few
CASSQDARGVGELFF
TGCGCCAGCAGCCAAGATGCCCGAGGTGTCGGGGAGCTGTTTTTT
>-|TRBV27|TRBJ1-6|-
CASSLPPEYNSPLHF
TGTGCCAGCAGTTTACCCCCAGAATATAATTCACCCCTCCACTTT
>-|TRBV12-3/TRBV12-4|TRBJ1-2|few
CASSPLGPVYGYTF
TGTGCCAGCAGTCCCCTGGGGCCAGTCTATGGCTACACCTTC
>-|TRBV7-2|TRBJ2-1|few
CAGSLSAYNEQFF
TGTGCCGGCAGCTTATCCGCATACAATGAGCAGTTCTTC
>-|TRBV19|TRBJ1-1|many
CASSARGNTEAFF
TGTGCCAGTAGTGCGAGGGGGAACACTGAAGCTTTCTTT
>TRBD2|TRBV7-9|TRBJ2-2|-
CASSLPPSGRETGELFF
TGTGCCAGCAGCTTACCCCCTAGCGGGAGAGAGACCGGGGAGCTGTTTTTT
>-|TRBV7-9|TRBJ2-5|-
CASSSQDGTQYF
TGTGCCAGCAGCTCCCAGGACGGGACCCAGTACTTC